This TCR beta chain came from a study of cytomegalovirus exposure and HLA in healthy donors. Study findings and constraints: From TCR beta sequences, most subjects' HLA-A and HLA-B alleles were reportedly predicted accurately.

With 6 bases clipped from V and 4 bases from J, the junction kept 10 bases outside the gene matches. The CDR3 contains 15 residues. The germline gives CDR1 SNHLY, CDR2 FYNNEI. Note on this clone: Its specificity is not known.

Use of 60 Vbeta and 13 Jbeta primers characterized the PCR. The repertoire was sequenced with immunoSEQ multiplex PCR; TCRdb's copy has only in-frame clones and lacks some. The sample lists 150,000 to 200,000 clones; 72% were seen once. The source material was PBMCs. The receptor comes from a human donor in good health. This chain links TRBV2 with TRBJ1-2; 8 nucleotides agree with TRBD1. Written as DNA, the CDR3 is TGTGCCAGCAGCCGGGACAGGCCAGAGATCTATGGCTACACCTTC. The encoded protein is CASSRDRPEIYGYTF.